Listed below are T cell receptor beta chains from one sample, sequenced in a study of Tregs in tolerant kidney transplant recipients. These receptors' targets are unknown. Here immunoSEQ multiplex PCR was the method, and the copy in TCRdb shows in-frame clones only, minus some. Of under 13,000 clones listed, approximately 89% are singletons. The input for sequencing was Tregs from blood cultured with allogeneic cells, taken before the transplant. The receptors were sampled from a human patient who received a combined kidney and bone marrow transplant. Each CDR3 is given with its conserved first and last residue. The listing skips clone size in some rows; elsewhere it reads once, few, many or a size class.

-	15	TRBV7-9	TRBJ2-1	CASSLGSGGSTEQFF
-	15	TRBV21-1	TRBJ2-1	CASREAGQTYNEQFF
-	15	TRBV6-4	TRBJ2-1	CASSRTGTGGNEQFF
-	15	TRBV5-1	TRBJ2-1	CASSPLAGVANEQFF
once	16	TRBV14	TRBJ2-3	CASSHYRDRSTDTQYF
-	16	TRBV29-1	TRBJ2-7	CSVESVAGGRSYEQYF
-	13	TRBV18	TRBJ1-2	CASSPFAVEGYTF
-	16	TRBV25-1	TRBJ2-3	CASSNLAGGSTDTQYF
-	13	TRBV12-5	TRBJ1-1	CASGLEAVGGAFF
-	14	TRBV27	TRBJ1-5	CASRHTGANQPQHF